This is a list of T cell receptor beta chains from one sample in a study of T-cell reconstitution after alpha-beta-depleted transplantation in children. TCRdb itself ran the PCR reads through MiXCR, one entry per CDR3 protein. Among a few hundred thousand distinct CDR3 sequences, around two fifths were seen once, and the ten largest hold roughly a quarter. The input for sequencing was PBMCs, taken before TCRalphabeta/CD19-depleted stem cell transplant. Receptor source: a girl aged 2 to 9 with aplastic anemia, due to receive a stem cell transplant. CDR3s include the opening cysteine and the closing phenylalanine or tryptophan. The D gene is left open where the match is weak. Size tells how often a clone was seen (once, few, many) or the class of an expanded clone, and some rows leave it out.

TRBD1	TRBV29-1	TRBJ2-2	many	TGCAGCGCCAAAATGGCCGGGACAGGGGGCTCCGCACCCGGGGAGCTGTTTTTT	CSAKMAGTGGSAPGELFF
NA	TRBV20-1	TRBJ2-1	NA	TGCAGTGCGGAGCGGTCTAGCTCCTACAATGAGCAGTTCTTC	CSAERSSSYNEQFF
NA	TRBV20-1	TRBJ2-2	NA	TGCAGTGCTAGAGGGCTAGGAGGGACCGGGGAGCTGTTTTTT	CSARGLGGTGELFF
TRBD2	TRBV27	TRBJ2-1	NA	TGTGCCAGCAGTCCGGGACTAGTGTTAGGCGAGCAGTTCTTC	CASSPGLVLGEQFF
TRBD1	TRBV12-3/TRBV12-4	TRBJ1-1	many	TGTGCCAGCAGACGCCCGACAGGGAGCACTGAAGCTTTCTTT	CASRRPTGSTEAFF
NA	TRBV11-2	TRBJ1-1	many	TGTGCCAGCAGCTTCGGCGGGACGGCCATGAACACTGAAGCTTTCTTT	CASSFGGTAMNTEAFF
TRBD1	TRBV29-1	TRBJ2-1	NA	TGCAGCGTGTGGACAGGGGGTAGCTCCTACAATGAGCAGTTCTTC	CSVWTGGSSYNEQFF
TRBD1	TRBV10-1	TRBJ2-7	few	TGCGCCAGCGGGGACAGCTCCTACGAGCAGTACTTC	CASGDSSYEQYF
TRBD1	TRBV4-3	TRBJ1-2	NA	TGCGCCAGCAGCCAAGATCAGGGACAGACTAACTATGGCTACACCTTC	CASSQDQGQTNYGYTF
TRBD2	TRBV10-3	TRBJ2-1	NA	TGTGCCATCAGTCTAGCGGACTACAATGAGCAGTTCTTC	CAISLADYNEQFF
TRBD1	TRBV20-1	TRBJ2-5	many	TGCAGTGCTAGCGTCAGGGGGGAGACCCAGTACTTC	CSASVRGETQYF
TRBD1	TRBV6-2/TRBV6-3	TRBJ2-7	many	TGTGCCAGCAGTTATACAGGGGGCTACGAGCAGTACTTC	CASSYTGGYEQYF
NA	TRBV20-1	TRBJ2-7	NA	TGCAGTGCTAGACTCACGGCTAGGGGGAGCCCCATTTCCTACGAGCAGTACTTC	CSARLTARGSPISYEQYF
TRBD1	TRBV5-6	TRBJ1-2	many	TGTGCCAGCAGCTTACCGGGACAGGGCGGCTATGGCTACACCTTC	CASSLPGQGGYGYTF
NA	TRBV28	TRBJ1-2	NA	TGTGCCATTTCCCCGGTCTCTCTCGACTATGGCTACACCTTC	CAISPVSLDYGYTF
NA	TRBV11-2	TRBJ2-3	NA	TGTGCCAGCGGTATCCTCCGTGGCGCAGATACGCAGTATTTT	CASGILRGADTQYF
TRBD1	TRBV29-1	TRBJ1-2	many	TGCAGCGTTGAAGATCAGGCCAGGGGGCCCTATGGCTACACCTTC	CSVEDQARGPYGYTF
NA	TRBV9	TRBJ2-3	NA	TGTGCCAGCAGCGGTGGGGGGGCTACGCAGTATTTT	CASSGGGATQYF
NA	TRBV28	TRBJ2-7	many	TGTGCCAGCAGTCGAAACAGGGTATCCGAGCAGTACTTC	CASSRNRVSEQYF
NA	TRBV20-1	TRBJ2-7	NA	TGCAGTGCTAGGGAGGGGGGCTCCTACGAGCAGTACTTC	CSAREGGSYEQYF
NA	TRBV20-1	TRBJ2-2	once	TGCAGTGCTAGATTTAACGGGAGATACACCGGGGAGCTGTTTTTT	CSARFNGRYTGELFF
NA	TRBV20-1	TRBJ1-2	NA	TGCAGTGCTAGAGAGCCGGTCGGATCTAACTGTGGCTACACCTTC	CSAREPVGSNCGYTF
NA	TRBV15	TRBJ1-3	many	TGTGCCACCAGCAGAGGGGAATTGAGATTGTCTGGAAACACCATATATTTT	CATSRGELRLSGNTIYF
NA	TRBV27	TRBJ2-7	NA	TGTGCCAGCAGTCCTCGTATCCCCCGGGCCTCCGAGCAGTACTTC	CASSPRIPRASEQYF
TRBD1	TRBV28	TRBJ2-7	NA	TGTGCCAGCAGTTCGACTACCAACAGGGGAGTTTGGGAGCAGTACTTC	CASSSTTNRGVWEQYF
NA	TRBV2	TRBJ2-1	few	TGTGCCAGCAGCAGGGAATTCCGCGATGAGCAGTTCTTC	CASSREFRDEQFF
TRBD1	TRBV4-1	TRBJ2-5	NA	TGCGCCAGCAGCCAAGGGACAGGGGGGATTTTGGGAGAGACCCAGTACTTC	CASSQGTGGILGETQYF
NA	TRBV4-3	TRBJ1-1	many	TGCGCCAGCAGCCCCGTCGAGGGGGGGTTGAACACTGAAGCTTTCTTT	CASSPVEGGLNTEAFF